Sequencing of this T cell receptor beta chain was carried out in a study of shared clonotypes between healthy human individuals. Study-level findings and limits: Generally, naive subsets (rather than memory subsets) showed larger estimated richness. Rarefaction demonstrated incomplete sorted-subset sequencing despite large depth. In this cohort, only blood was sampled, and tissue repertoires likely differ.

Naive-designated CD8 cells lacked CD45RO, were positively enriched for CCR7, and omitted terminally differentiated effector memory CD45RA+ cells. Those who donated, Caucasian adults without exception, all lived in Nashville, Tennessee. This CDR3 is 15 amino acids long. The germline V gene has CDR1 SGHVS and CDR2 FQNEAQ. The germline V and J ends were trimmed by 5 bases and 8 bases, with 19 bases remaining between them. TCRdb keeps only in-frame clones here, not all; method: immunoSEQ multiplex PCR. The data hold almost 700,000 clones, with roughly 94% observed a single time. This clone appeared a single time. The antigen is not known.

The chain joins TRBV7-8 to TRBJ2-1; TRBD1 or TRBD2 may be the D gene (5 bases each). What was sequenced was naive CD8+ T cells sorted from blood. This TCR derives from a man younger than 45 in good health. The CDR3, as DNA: TGTGCCAGCAGCCCCCCCTCGGCTAGCAGGGATGAGCAGTTCTTC. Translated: CASSPPSASRDEQFF.